Listed below are T cell receptor beta chains from one sample, sequenced in a study of blood T cell repertoires in COVID-19. Sequenced by immunoSEQ multiplex PCR; TCRdb stores in-frame clones only, minus some. The repertoire holds around 19,000 clones, with around 89% as singletons. Sequencing was carried out using peripheral blood. The origin of the receptors is an older woman with active COVID-19. CDR3s include the opening cysteine and the closing phenylalanine or tryptophan. The order of the fields is J gene, clone size, V gene, D gene, CDR3 protein, CDR3 DNA. A D gene is named only where the DNA matches it firmly. Not all rows give a size; the values are once, few, many and, for expanded clones, a class.

j_call: TRBJ2-3
clone_size: NA
v_call: TRBV11-3
d_call: NA
cdr3_aa: CASSARDAGGDTQYF
cdr3_nt: TGTGCCAGCAGCGCCCGGGACGCCGGGGGAGATACGCAGTATTTT

j_call: TRBJ1-1
clone_size: NA
v_call: TRBV5-1
d_call: NA
cdr3_aa: CASSLGGLNTEAFF
cdr3_nt: TGCGCCAGCAGCTTAGGAGGTTTGAACACTGAAGCTTTCTTT

j_call: TRBJ2-7
clone_size: NA
v_call: TRBV4-1
d_call: TRBD2
cdr3_aa: CASSQGGGGYEQYF
cdr3_nt: TGCGCCAGCAGCCAGGGTGGCGGGGGGTACGAGCAGTACTTC

j_call: TRBJ1-2
clone_size: NA
v_call: TRBV2
d_call: TRBD1
cdr3_aa: CASTRDRVGNYGYTF
cdr3_nt: TGTGCCAGCACCCGGGACAGGGTCGGCAACTATGGCTACACCTTC

j_call: TRBJ1-5
clone_size: NA
v_call: TRBV5-4
d_call: NA
cdr3_aa: CASSTGLNQPQHF
cdr3_nt: TGTGCCAGCAGCACGGGACTAAATCAGCCCCAGCATTTT

j_call: TRBJ2-7
clone_size: NA
v_call: TRBV9
d_call: TRBD1
cdr3_aa: CASSNPGQGEQYF
cdr3_nt: TGTGCCAGCAGCAATCCGGGACAGGGCGAGCAGTACTTC

j_call: TRBJ2-3
clone_size: NA
v_call: TRBV3-1/TRBV3-2
d_call: NA
cdr3_aa: CASSQDKQGSTDTQYF
cdr3_nt: TGTGCCAGCAGCCAAGATAAGCAGGGGAGCACAGATACGCAGTATTTT

j_call: TRBJ2-7
clone_size: once
v_call: TRBV5-1
d_call: NA
cdr3_aa: CASSSKNRPLEYEQYF
cdr3_nt: TGCGCCAGCAGTTCGAAAAACAGGCCCCTAGAATACGAGCAGTACTTC

j_call: TRBJ2-7
clone_size: NA
v_call: TRBV18
d_call: NA
cdr3_aa: CASSLRTEAYEQYF
cdr3_nt: TGTGCCAGCTCACTCCGGACAGAAGCCTACGAGCAGTACTTC

j_call: TRBJ1-2
clone_size: NA
v_call: TRBV5-1
d_call: NA
cdr3_aa: CASSLETGNYGYTF
cdr3_nt: TGCGCCAGCAGCTTGGAAACCGGGAACTATGGCTACACCTTC

j_call: TRBJ2-1
clone_size: NA
v_call: TRBV6-4
d_call: NA
cdr3_aa: CASSLNSDRFHNEQFF
cdr3_nt: TGTGCCAGCAGCCTGAATAGCGATCGGTTCCACAATGAGCAGTTCTTC

j_call: TRBJ2-2
clone_size: NA
v_call: TRBV3-1/TRBV3-2
d_call: TRBD1
cdr3_aa: CASSPTVQGTGELFF
cdr3_nt: TGTGCCAGCAGCCCTACTGTACAGGGGACCGGGGAGCTGTTTTTT

j_call: TRBJ1-3
clone_size: NA
v_call: TRBV28
d_call: NA
cdr3_aa: CASSWGGVPGNTIYF
cdr3_nt: TGTGCCAGCAGTTGGGGAGGGGTGCCTGGAAACACCATATATTTT

j_call: TRBJ2-1
clone_size: NA
v_call: TRBV6-4
d_call: NA
cdr3_aa: CASSVGTAGNEQFF
cdr3_nt: TGTGCCAGCAGTGTCGGGACGGCGGGAAATGAGCAGTTCTTC

j_call: TRBJ2-3
clone_size: NA
v_call: TRBV19
d_call: NA
cdr3_aa: CASSMWDTSTDTQYF
cdr3_nt: TGTGCCAGTAGTATGTGGGACACCTCCACAGATACGCAGTATTTT

j_call: TRBJ1-2
clone_size: NA
v_call: TRBV7-9
d_call: TRBD1
cdr3_aa: CASSREQGVGGYTF
cdr3_nt: TGTGCCAGCAGCAGGGAGCAGGGGGTAGGAGGCTACACCTTC

j_call: TRBJ1-4
clone_size: few
v_call: TRBV4-1
d_call: TRBD1
cdr3_aa: CASSPQQGVGEKLFF
cdr3_nt: TGCGCCAGCAGCCCTCAACAGGGGGTTGGTGAAAAACTGTTTTTT

j_call: TRBJ1-1
clone_size: NA
v_call: TRBV19
d_call: NA
cdr3_aa: CASSKRGGNTEAFF
cdr3_nt: TGTGCCAGTAGTAAACGAGGGGGGAACACTGAAGCTTTCTTT

j_call: TRBJ1-2
clone_size: NA
v_call: TRBV12-3/TRBV12-4
d_call: NA
cdr3_aa: CASTTGMEGGYTF
cdr3_nt: TGTGCCAGCACCACAGGGATGGAAGGAGGCTACACCTTC

j_call: TRBJ2-1
clone_size: NA
v_call: TRBV7-2
d_call: NA
cdr3_aa: CASSLASGYNEQFF
cdr3_nt: TGTGCCAGCAGCTTAGCGTCGGGCTACAATGAGCAGTTCTTC

j_call: TRBJ2-3
clone_size: NA
v_call: TRBV4-2
d_call: NA
cdr3_aa: CASSQQSAGISTDTQYF
cdr3_nt: TGTGCCAGCAGCCAACAATCTGCGGGGATTAGCACAGATACGCAGTATTTT

j_call: TRBJ1-4
clone_size: NA
v_call: TRBV5-4
d_call: NA
cdr3_aa: CASSPDGGMNEKLFF
cdr3_nt: TGTGCCAGCAGCCCGGACGGGGGAATGAATGAAAAACTGTTTTTT

j_call: TRBJ2-7
clone_size: NA
v_call: TRBV5-5
d_call: NA
cdr3_aa: CASSLVRDEQYF
cdr3_nt: TGTGCCAGCAGCTTGGTCAGGGACGAGCAGTACTTC

j_call: TRBJ2-3
clone_size: NA
v_call: TRBV29-1
d_call: NA
cdr3_aa: CSVRLVDTQYF
cdr3_nt: TGCAGCGTTAGACTAGTGGATACGCAGTATTTT

j_call: TRBJ2-1
clone_size: NA
v_call: TRBV3-1/TRBV3-2
d_call: NA
cdr3_aa: CASSQGGPAEQFF
cdr3_nt: TGTGCCAGCAGCCAAGGAGGCCCCGCGGAACAGTTCTTC

j_call: TRBJ2-5
clone_size: NA
v_call: TRBV12-3/TRBV12-4
d_call: TRBD1
cdr3_aa: CASSPGTEETQYF
cdr3_nt: TGTGCCAGCAGTCCCGGGACAGAAGAGACCCAGTACTTC

j_call: TRBJ2-7
clone_size: few
v_call: TRBV7-8
d_call: TRBD2
cdr3_aa: CASSLGAGGPYEQYF
cdr3_nt: TGTGCCAGCAGCTTAGGAGCGGGGGGGCCCTACGAGCAGTACTTC

j_call: TRBJ1-1
clone_size: NA
v_call: TRBV9
d_call: NA
cdr3_aa: CASSVIGADTEAFF
cdr3_nt: TGTGCCAGCAGCGTAATAGGGGCCGACACTGAAGCTTTCTTT

j_call: TRBJ1-2
clone_size: NA
v_call: TRBV9
d_call: NA
cdr3_aa: CASSVFRSGYTPGGDGYTF
cdr3_nt: TGTGCCAGCAGCGTATTCCGCTCAGGGTACACTCCGGGCGGGGATGGCTACACCTTC

j_call: TRBJ1-1
clone_size: NA
v_call: TRBV2
d_call: TRBD1
cdr3_aa: CASSDGTGNPEAFF
cdr3_nt: TGTGCCAGCAGTGACGGGACAGGGAACCCTGAAGCTTTCTTT

j_call: TRBJ1-1
clone_size: NA
v_call: TRBV5-5
d_call: TRBD1
cdr3_aa: CASSSTGGYTEAFF
cdr3_nt: TGTGCCAGCAGCTCTACAGGGGGCTACACTGAAGCTTTCTTT

j_call: TRBJ2-2
clone_size: NA
v_call: TRBV12-5
d_call: NA
cdr3_aa: CASGLVRDYTGELFF
cdr3_nt: TGTGCTAGTGGTTTGGTCAGGGACTACACCGGGGAGCTGTTTTTT

j_call: TRBJ2-2
clone_size: NA
v_call: TRBV6-6
d_call: NA
cdr3_aa: CASSTDTGELFF
cdr3_nt: TGTGCCAGCAGCACGGACACCGGGGAGCTGTTTTTT

j_call: TRBJ2-1
clone_size: NA
v_call: TRBV11-2
d_call: TRBD2
cdr3_aa: CASSLEGSGGAWGEQFF
cdr3_nt: TGTGCCAGCAGCCTTGAAGGAAGCGGGGGGGCCTGGGGTGAGCAGTTCTTC

j_call: TRBJ1-3
clone_size: NA
v_call: TRBV2
d_call: NA
cdr3_aa: CASSTIRTGGPSSGNTIYF
cdr3_nt: TGTGCCAGCAGCACAATACGTACGGGAGGGCCGTCCTCTGGAAACACCATATATTTT

j_call: TRBJ2-5
clone_size: NA
v_call: TRBV4-1
d_call: TRBD2
cdr3_aa: CASSQTSGGQETQYF
cdr3_nt: TGCGCCAGCAGCCAAACTAGCGGGGGGCAAGAGACCCAGTACTTC

j_call: TRBJ1-5
clone_size: NA
v_call: TRBV29-1
d_call: TRBD1
cdr3_aa: CSVGGGTGGQPQHF
cdr3_nt: TGCAGCGTTGGTGGGGGGACAGGAGGACAGCCCCAGCATTTT

j_call: TRBJ1-2
clone_size: NA
v_call: TRBV15
d_call: NA
cdr3_aa: CATSNRLGQPYGYTF
cdr3_nt: TGTGCCACCAGCAATCGGCTAGGACAGCCCTATGGCTACACCTTC

j_call: TRBJ2-5
clone_size: NA
v_call: TRBV19
d_call: NA
cdr3_aa: CASSTNGGSETQYF
cdr3_nt: TGTGCCAGTAGTACCAACGGGGGTTCGGAGACCCAGTACTTC

j_call: TRBJ2-1
clone_size: NA
v_call: TRBV7-8
d_call: NA
cdr3_aa: CASSYSAIGHEQFF
cdr3_nt: TGTGCCAGCAGCTACTCGGCCATTGGGCATGAGCAGTTCTTC

j_call: TRBJ1-2
clone_size: NA
v_call: TRBV7-2
d_call: TRBD1
cdr3_aa: CASSLGTGFYGYTF
cdr3_nt: TGTGCCAGCAGCTTGGGGACAGGGTTCTATGGCTACACCTTC

j_call: TRBJ2-2
clone_size: NA
v_call: TRBV27
d_call: NA
cdr3_aa: CASSLFAANAELFF
cdr3_nt: TGTGCCAGCAGTTTATTCGCTGCTAATGCGGAGCTGTTTTTT

j_call: TRBJ1-5
clone_size: NA
v_call: TRBV10-3
d_call: NA
cdr3_aa: CAISGLGELNQPQHF
cdr3_nt: TGTGCCATCAGTGGGCTAGGAGAACTCAATCAGCCCCAGCATTTT

j_call: TRBJ2-5
clone_size: NA
v_call: TRBV11-2
d_call: TRBD2
cdr3_aa: CASSASFGEGETQYF
cdr3_nt: TGTGCCAGCAGCGCATCGTTCGGGGAGGGGGAGACCCAGTACTTC

j_call: TRBJ1-1
clone_size: NA
v_call: TRBV9
d_call: NA
cdr3_aa: CASSVRPSMNTEAFF
cdr3_nt: TGTGCCAGCAGCGTCCGTCCCAGTATGAACACTGAAGCTTTCTTT

j_call: TRBJ1-4
clone_size: NA
v_call: TRBV11-2
d_call: NA
cdr3_aa: CASRKGGVNEKLFF
cdr3_nt: TGTGCCAGCAGGAAAGGGGGTGTTAATGAAAAACTGTTTTTT

j_call: TRBJ1-4
clone_size: NA
v_call: TRBV7-9
d_call: NA
cdr3_aa: CASNRELNEKLFF
cdr3_nt: TGTGCCAGCAACAGGGAGCTAAATGAAAAACTGTTTTTT